A single T cell receptor beta chain is shown here with its context. What it recognizes is unknown. Assembly of TCR beta libraries relied on iRepertoire HTBI primers together with Arm-PCR of CDR3 regions. In the original processing: Samples revealed roughly 62 TRBV and 15 or so TRBJ segments. In TCRdb, the multiplex PCR reads were re-called with MiXCR into one record per CDR3 protein. Clone size and V and J calls follow TCRdb, not the original study. The sample lists roughly 490,000 distinct CDR3 sequences, roughly 22% occurring once. This sample was taken from a study of regulatory T cells in long-lasting Graves disease. Overall study results and limits: The study found lower TCR diversity in persistent Graves' patients than in newly diagnosed ones. Newly diagnosed patients shared 850 to 1,000 public clonotypes; persistent patients shared approximately 2,700. Exclusively peripheral blood, rather than thyroid tissue, was studied.

The time point was: persistent/refractory GD, antithyroid drugs over 5 years with positive TRAb. Generation of the TCR library employed RNA extracted from PBMCs. The receptor was derived from a female donor with Graves disease. Sequencing was performed on peripheral blood mononuclear cells (PBMCs), taken when the disease was refractory, from a patient treated with antithyroid drugs.

The CDR3 coding sequence is TGTGCCATCAGCCCCAATTGGCAGTCGGGCGGCAATCAGCCCCAGCATTTT. Its translation is CAISPNWQSGGNQPQHF. The chain employs TRBV10-3 and TRBJ1-5; D not resolved. Trimming removed 6 bases from V and 2 bases from J, with 20 bases in between. CDR1 ENHRY and CDR2 SYGVKD come from the germline V gene. The length of the CDR3 is 17 residues.